This entry concerns a single TCR beta chain. The data were produced by immunoSEQ multiplex PCR, yet TCRdb's version contains in-frame clones alone and is incomplete. The sample has about 660,000 clones; roughly 86% are singletons. Trimming took 1 base from V and 2 from J, leaving 12 bases between them. The CDR3 length is 15 residues. CDR1 is SGHDN and CDR2 is FVKESK in the germline V gene. This specimen comes from a study of shared T cell receptors in the human thymus. Another study also made use of these data, one on human thymus T cells.

The rearrangement joins TRBV14 to TRBJ2-7, with TRBD1 as a possible D gene (5 bases). The receptor comes from a boy less than two years old with a congenital heart defect. Sequencing input: thymocytes. CDR3 in DNA: TGTGCCAGCAGCCAAGGAGACACAGGTGCCTACGAGCAGTACTTC. Its translation: CASSQGDTGAYEQYF.